The clone carrying this TCR beta chain was recorded many times. Germline trimming cut 4 bases from V and 8 bases from J; bases unmatched to any gene: 16. This CDR3 region has 17 residues. The entry originates in a study of T cells in Graves' hyperthyroidism and ophthalmopathy. A roughly 9.3 ml volume of fresh peripheral blood provided the PBMCs. It was RNA transcripts that yielded the amplified TCR beta CDR3 regions. A set of HTBI primers served as the primers for a first-round RT-PCR of the TCR CDR3. TCRdb passed the multiplex PCR reads through MiXCR, listing each CDR3 protein once. The sample shows about 400,000 distinct CDR3 sequences, 11% to 15% of them seen only once.

V and J are TRBV12-3 or TRBV12-4 and TRBJ1-4; 7 bases are a match to TRBD1. The sequencing sample was made of blood. The source is a man aged 45-65 years with Graves' ophthalmopathy. CDR3 residues: CASSSLMTDRAGEKLFF. DNA of the CDR3: TGTGCCAGCAGTTCATTGATGACCGACAGGGCGGGGGAAAAACTGTTTTTT.